This T cell receptor (beta chain) stems from a study of human T cells and chemical hapten exposure. The ends lost 4 bases at V and 7 bases at J; junction bases unmatched: 9. This CDR3 has 15 residues. In germline, CDR1 is SEHNR, CDR2 FQNEAQ (reference sequence). Specified time point: patch test 3, about 24 weeks after DPC sensitization. Treatment meaning: therapeutic diphenylcyclopropenone sensitization with weekly scalp DPC. Those who donated were patients with alopecia, 18 to 70 years of age, and suitable for DPC. In the case of this clonotype: The target antigen is unknown.

Individual cDNA molecules had unique molecular identifiers attached to them by the library. TCRdb used MiXCR to reprocess the RACE reads, holding one entry per CDR3 protein. The sample contains 99,000 or so distinct CDR3 sequences, 34% of which appear only once. Findings and limits, study-wide: There was a positive correlation between PT1 expanded TCR counts and patch test score.

This TCR was sampled from a man aged 40-49 years with alopecia areata. Some clones in this sample may be carry-over from other donors' samples. Sequencing was performed on whole blood, taken in connection with sensitization to the hapten diphenylcyclopropenone (DPC). The V call is TRBV7-9, the J call TRBJ1-5; 8 bases align to TRBD1. In DNA form, the CDR3 reads TGTGCCAGCAGCTCGACAGACAGGGGCAGGCAGCCCCAGCATTTT. It translates to CASSSTDRGRQPQHF.